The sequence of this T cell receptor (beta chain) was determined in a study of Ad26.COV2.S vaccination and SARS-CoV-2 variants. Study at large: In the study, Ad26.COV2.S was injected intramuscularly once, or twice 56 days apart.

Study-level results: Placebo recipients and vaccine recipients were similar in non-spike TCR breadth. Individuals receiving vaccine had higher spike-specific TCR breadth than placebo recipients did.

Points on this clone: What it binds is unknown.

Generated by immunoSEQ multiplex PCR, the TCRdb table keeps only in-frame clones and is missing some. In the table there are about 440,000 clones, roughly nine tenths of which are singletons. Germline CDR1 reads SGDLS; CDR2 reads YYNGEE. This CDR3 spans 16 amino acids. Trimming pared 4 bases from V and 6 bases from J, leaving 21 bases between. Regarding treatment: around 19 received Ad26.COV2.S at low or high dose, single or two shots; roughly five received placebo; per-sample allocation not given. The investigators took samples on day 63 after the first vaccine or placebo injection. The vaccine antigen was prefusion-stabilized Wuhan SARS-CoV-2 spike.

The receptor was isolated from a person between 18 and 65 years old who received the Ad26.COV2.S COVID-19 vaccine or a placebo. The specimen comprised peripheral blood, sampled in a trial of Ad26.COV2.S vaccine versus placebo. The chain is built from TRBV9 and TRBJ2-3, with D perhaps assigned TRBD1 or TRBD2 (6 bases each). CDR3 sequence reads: CASSPGAGQNGDTQYF. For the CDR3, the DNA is TGTGCCAGCAGCCCCGGCGCGGGACAAAACGGGGATACGCAGTATTTT.